What follows are 3 T cell receptor beta chains derived from one specimen sequenced in a study of early stage breast cancer tumors. Profiled with immunoSEQ multiplex PCR; TCRdb holds only in-frame clones, not every one. The sample has some 30,000 clones, around four fifths seen once. Input material: blood. The receptors derive from a person aged 45 to 59 with breast cancer.

The chain has TRBV7-9 and TRBJ2-2, with D possibly TRBD2 on 6 matching bases. Germline lookup yields CDR1 SEHNR and CDR2 FQNEAQ (reference sequence). V was shortened by 2 bases and J by 3 bases, with 19 bases between the two germline ends. CDR3 length: 18 amino acids. The CDR3 sequence: CASSLRGPRGTDTGELFF. As DNA, the CDR3 is TGTGCCAGCAGCTTAAGGGGCCCCCGGGGGACTGACACCGGGGAGCTGTTTTTT.

The chain employs TRBV25-1 and TRBJ2-3; unclear D gene. This CDR3 contains 11 residues. Trimming left V 1 base short and J 6 bases short, with 2 bases between. The germline V gene encodes CDR1 MGHDK and CDR2 SYGVNS. The CDR3 DNA is TGTGCCAGCAGTGAATTGGATACGCAGTATTTT. The encoded protein is CASSELDTQYF.

In its sample, this clone was seen a few times. The rearrangement joins TRBV15 to TRBJ2-2; D unclear. CDR3 length: 17 amino acids. CDR1 is LNHNV, CDR2 YYDKDF, per germline (reference sequence). The V end was cut by 0 bases, the J end by 7 bases, with 18 bases between. CDR3 sequence: CATSRDRGWGTGGELFF. CDR3 in DNA: TGTGCCACCAGCAGAGATCGTGGTTGGGGAACCGGCGGGGAGCTGTTTTTT.